Sequencing of this TCR beta chain was carried out in a study of post-analysis software for immune sequencing data (dated by TCRdb to the mid-2010s). Describing the broader study: The recorded disease courses included relapsing-remitting, secondary progressive and progressive-relapsing multiple sclerosis, and some patients had no subtype annotation. A subset of samples was prepared in parallel using single-end sample barcoding, then pooled and co-amplified after Illumina adapter ligation. Patient repertoires were compared against some twelve previously published healthy control repertoires from donors aged roughly 6 to 28 years. Broader findings and caveats from the paper: Strong co-clustering of samples prepared in the same batch was shown by direct clustering with F measure, prompting a batch-effect correction. Multiple sclerosis patients had significantly lower normalized Chao1 diversity than controls, a result that suggests substantial peripheral T-cell clonal expansion. The multiple sclerosis patient group was slightly younger than the control group.

The library was generated by PCR. Sequencing was performed on an Illumina HiSeq 2500. To reduce PCR and sequencing biases, unique molecular identifiers were incorporated into the TCR beta cDNA libraries. Every 1 to 10 million input T cells yielded 500,000 or so cDNA molecules, meaning each molecule approximated one T cell. The same protocol used for the earlier healthy control dataset was applied to prepare and sequence the patient libraries. Within a given batch, samples were prepared together, multiplexed and sequenced on the same HiSeq lane. As for how the authors treated the data: Raw barcoded reads were processed with MIGEC, discarding single-read molecular identifier groups before consensus assembly and CDR3 extraction. VDJtools was used for post-analysis of the clonotype tables, with diversity normalized by down-sampling every dataset to the smallest sample size. In repertoire overlap clustering, CDR3 amino acid sequences, but not nucleotide sequences, were matched to correct batch-related cross-sample contamination. In TCRdb, the public reads were trimmed at Q25 with fastp and aligned with MiXCR, with productive beta chains retained. Rows are unified per CDR3 protein, each entry keeping the most common DNA and genes. In this record, the V and J calls reflect TCRdb's handling and not the investigators' own analysis. In all, the sample holds roughly 670,000 distinct CDR3 sequences, and approximately 60% of those were seen once. Together, the top ten hold around 11% of the sample.

Concerning this clonotype: Its specific antigen is unknown. The sample holds no much larger clone one base away, and base qualities are not on file.

To demonstrate the VDJtools post-analysis software, the study profiled TCR beta repertoires from the peripheral blood of about a dozen young patients with multiple sclerosis. The patients with multiple sclerosis were children and adolescents between about 6 and 15 years of age. What was sequenced was blood. The TCR was taken from a girl aged 2 to 9 with multiple sclerosis.

The CDR3 loop reads CSAGLQGTYNQPQHF. The base sequence is TGCAGTGCTGGTTTACAGGGAACGTACAATCAGCCCCAGCATTTT. The rearrangement joined TRBV20-1 to TRBJ1-5; the D gene is perhaps TRBD1, from 6 matching bases. V is pared back by 5 bases and J by 3 bases, with 17 bases lying between the germline termini. The CDR3 holds 15 amino acids from the cysteine to the phenylalanine. Here the CDR3 DNA is all that survives: 45 bases in frame from base 1. As encoded in the germline V gene (reference sequence), CDR1 is DFQATT while CDR2 is SNEGSKA.